This is a list of T cell receptor beta chains from one sample in a study of T cell responses to AZD1222 COVID-19 vaccine. Sequenced by immunoSEQ multiplex PCR; TCRdb stores in-frame clones only, minus some. Of more than 150,000 clones listed, less than 95% are singletons. This material consisted of peripheral blood, taken on day 0 of AZD1222 vaccination. These receptors all stem from an adult in good health. CDR3s include the opening cysteine and the closing phenylalanine or tryptophan. The D gene is left open where the match is weak. Part of the rows lack a size; the others show once, few, many or a class for expanded clones.

V	D	J	size	DNA	CDR3
TRBV29-1	.	TRBJ1-1	.	TGCAGCGTTGAAAGGGGGGCCACTGAAGCTTTCTTT	CSVERGATEAFF
TRBV15	.	TRBJ2-5	.	TGTGCCACCAGCAGAGATCGGCTACCCCAAGAGACCCAGTACTTC	CATSRDRLPQETQYF
TRBV11-3	.	TRBJ2-2	.	TGTGCCAGCAGCACCTTAAGGGGGAGGCTCGCAGCCGGGGAGCTGTTTTTT	CASSTLRGRLAAGELFF
TRBV24-1	TRBD1	TRBJ1-3	.	TGTGCCACCAGTGAGGGACAGGGCGGATCTGGAAACACCATATATTTT	CATSEGQGGSGNTIYF
TRBV4-1	.	TRBJ2-5	.	TGCGCCAGCAGCCCGGGACGGCCTGGGGAGACCCAGTACTTC	CASSPGRPGETQYF
TRBV28	TRBD2	TRBJ2-7	.	TGTGCCAGCAGCCTGGGGGGGACCCGCACCTACGAGCAGTACTTC	CASSLGGTRTYEQYF
TRBV6-2/TRBV6-3	.	TRBJ1-5	once	TGTGCCAGCAGTTACTCGACCAGGGGACCCCGGGGCAATCAGCCCCAGCATTTT	CASSYSTRGPRGNQPQHF
TRBV5-1	.	TRBJ1-1	.	TGCGCCAGCAGCTTGGGAGAAAGGACGGAGGCTTTCTTT	CASSLGERTEAFF
TRBV3-1/TRBV3-2	.	TRBJ2-1	.	TGTGCCAGCAGCTCCACGACTGCCATTAATGAGCAGTTCTTC	CASSSTTAINEQFF
TRBV2	TRBD2	TRBJ2-2	.	TGTGCCAGCAGGAGCGGGAGGGCCGACACCGGGGAGCTGTTTTTT	CASRSGRADTGELFF
TRBV2	.	TRBJ2-3	once	TGTGCCAGCAGTGACCCGGGACAATATACGCAGTATTTT	CASSDPGQYTQYF
TRBV3-1/TRBV3-2	TRBD2	TRBJ2-3	.	TGTGCCAGCAGCCAACGTAGCGGGTCCACAGATACGCAGTATTTT	CASSQRSGSTDTQYF
TRBV7-2	TRBD2	TRBJ2-5	.	TGTGCCAGCAGCGCCCGACTAGCGGGAGGGGCAGAGACCCAGTACTTC	CASSARLAGGAETQYF
TRBV28	.	TRBJ1-5	.	TGTGCCAGCAGTTTATTGACAGACTCAAGAAATCAGCCCCAGCATTTT	CASSLLTDSRNQPQHF
TRBV10-1	TRBD1	TRBJ1-6	.	TGCGCCAGCAGTCAGGGACAGGGGAATTCACCCCTCCACTTT	CASSQGQGNSPLHF
TRBV6-5	TRBD1	TRBJ1-2	once	TGTGCCAGCGGACAGGACCCTAAGGCTGGCTACACCTTC	CASGQDPKAGYTF
TRBV5-3	TRBD2	TRBJ2-7	.	TGTGCCAGAAGCCCGCTGAATCGGGTAGCGGGGGGTTGTCGACACTTC	CARSPLNRVAGGCRHF
TRBV28	TRBD1	TRBJ1-5	.	TGTGCCAGCAGTGAATCCCGGGACAGGGATAATCAGCCCCAGCATTTT	CASSESRDRDNQPQHF
TRBV9	TRBD1	TRBJ2-1	.	TGTGCCAGCAGCGCCTCTTCATTGCAGGGGGAGTCGAGTGAGCAGTTCTTC	CASSASSLQGESSEQFF
TRBV7-2	.	TRBJ2-7	.	TGTGCCAGCAGCATTACCGGGACCGGCAAGGTCGAGCAGTACTTC	CASSITGTGKVEQYF
TRBV7-2	.	TRBJ2-1	once	TGTGCCAGCAGCTTAGGACCTTCCCGGCGGCAGGGCGAGCAGTTCTTC	CASSLGPSRRQGEQFF
TRBV4-1	TRBD1	TRBJ1-4	.	TGCGCCAGCAGCCGTGGGGCCGGGACAGGGGAAGAAAAACTGTTTTTT	CASSRGAGTGEEKLFF
TRBV19	.	TRBJ1-3	.	TGTGCCAGTAGTGCACGTAGGGGACCCGGGAACACCATATATTTT	CASSARRGPGNTIYF
TRBV10-2	TRBD2	TRBJ2-7	.	TGCGCCAGCAGCTGGCGGGAGGGTGACGAGCAGTACTTC	CASSWREGDEQYF
TRBV19	.	TRBJ2-2	.	TGTGCCAGTAGGTTCCGGGGAGACACCGGGGAGCTGTTTTTT	CASRFRGDTGELFF
TRBV21-1	.	TRBJ1-1	once	TGTGCCAGCAGAGCCCCGGACCTCAACACTGAAGCTTTCTTT	CASRAPDLNTEAFF
TRBV28	.	TRBJ2-5	.	TGTGCCAGCAGTTCCGTTATAGAGACCCAGTACTTC	CASSSVIETQYF
TRBV28	.	TRBJ1-1	.	TGTGCCAGCTCCGAAGCGGGGAGGGGAGCTTTCTTT	CASSEAGRGAFF
TRBV19	TRBD1	TRBJ2-7	.	TGTGCCAGTAGTATCACCGGGACAGGGGCGCCTTACGAGCAGTACTTC	CASSITGTGAPYEQYF
TRBV9	.	TRBJ1-2	.	TGTGCCAGCAGCTTCTCTGACCTTTGGGACTATGGCTACACCTTC	CASSFSDLWDYGYTF
TRBV6-5	.	TRBJ2-1	.	TGTGCCAGCAGTTACCAGACGGGAGTTAAGGCCAATGAGCAGTTCTTC	CASSYQTGVKANEQFF
TRBV11-2	.	TRBJ2-1	.	TGTGCCAGCAGACCTGACAGGTCGGCCCGCACGACCTATGAGCAGTTCTTC	CASRPDRSARTTYEQFF
TRBV25-1	.	TRBJ2-4	.	TGTGCCAGCAGTGTCAAAAACATTCAGTACTTC	CASSVKNIQYF
TRBV3-1/TRBV3-2	.	TRBJ1-2	once	TGTGCCAGCAGCCGATATAGCTATGGCTACACCTTC	CASSRYSYGYTF
TRBV7-2	TRBD2	TRBJ2-1	.	TGTGCCAGCAGCTCCTCCGGGAGGGGTAGGTTCTTC	CASSSSGRGRFF
TRBV30	.	TRBJ2-7	.	TGTGCCTGGATTAGTAAGAATAGGGACTACGAGCAGTACTTC	CAWISKNRDYEQYF
TRBV11-2	.	TRBJ2-7	.	TGTGCCAGCAGCTTGGCCCCTCTGAGGGCCTACGAGCAGTACTTC	CASSLAPLRAYEQYF
TRBV5-1	TRBD2	TRBJ2-3	once	TGCGCCACCTCCGGGGGCGGGAGGGCCGATACGCAGTATTTT	CATSGGGRADTQYF
TRBV7-9	TRBD2	TRBJ2-5	.	TGTGCCAGCAGCTTAGCGTCCACGGGAGGGATCGGGACCCAGTACTTC	CASSLASTGGIGTQYF
TRBV5-4	.	TRBJ2-2	.	TGTGCCAGCAGCTTGTGGGGCTGGGTCACCGGGGAGCTGTTTTTT	CASSLWGWVTGELFF
TRBV11-1	.	TRBJ1-6	.	TGTGCCAGCAGCTTAGCAGAGGACTTACCCCTCCACTTT	CASSLAEDLPLHF
TRBV19	.	TRBJ2-3	.	TGTGCCAGTAACGCCCGCACAGATACGCAGTATTTT	CASNARTDTQYF
TRBV18	TRBD1	TRBJ1-5	.	TGTGCCAGCTCACCGCGGACAGGGTCGGCAAAACAGCCCCAGCATTTT	CASSPRTGSAKQPQHF
TRBV5-5	.	TRBJ2-1	.	TGTGCCAGCAGCTCGGGCAATGAGCAGTTCTTC	CASSSGNEQFF
TRBV6-5	.	TRBJ1-6	.	TGTGCCAGCAGAGGAGGGGGTGGACCCCTCCACTTT	CASRGGGGPLHF